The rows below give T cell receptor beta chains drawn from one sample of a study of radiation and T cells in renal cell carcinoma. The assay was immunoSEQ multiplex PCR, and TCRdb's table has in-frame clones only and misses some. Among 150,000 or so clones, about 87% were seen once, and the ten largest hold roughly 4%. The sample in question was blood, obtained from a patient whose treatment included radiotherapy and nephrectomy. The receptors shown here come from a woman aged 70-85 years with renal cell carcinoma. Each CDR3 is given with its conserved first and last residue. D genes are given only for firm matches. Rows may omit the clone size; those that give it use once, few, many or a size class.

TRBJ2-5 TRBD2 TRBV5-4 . CASSLAGAGGETQYF TGTGCCAGCAGCTTGGCGGGTGCGGGAGGAGAGACCCAGTACTTC
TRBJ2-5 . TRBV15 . CATATGRRETQYF TGTGCCACCGCGACAGGGAGGCGGGAGACCCAGTACTTC
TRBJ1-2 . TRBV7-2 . CASSLLGGDGYTF TGTGCCAGCAGCTTGTTAGGGGGGGATGGCTACACCTTC
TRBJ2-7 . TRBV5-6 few CASSERNEQGLGGEQYF TGTGCCAGCAGCGAACGGAATGAACAGGGCCTGGGGGGCGAGCAGTACTTC
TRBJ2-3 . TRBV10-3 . CAISGRGVDDTQYF TGTGCCATCAGTGGCCGCGGAGTGGACGATACGCAGTATTTT
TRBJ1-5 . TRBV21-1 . CASSKLGDGDRSNQPQHF TGTGCCAGCAGCAAACTAGGAGACGGAGACAGAAGCAATCAGCCCCAGCATTTT
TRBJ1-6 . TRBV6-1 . CASSSDRLISPLHF TGTGCCAGCAGTTCAGACAGGCTAATTTCACCCCTCCACTTT
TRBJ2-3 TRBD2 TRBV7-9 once CASSPTSGTDTQYF TGTGCCAGCAGCCCCACTAGCGGCACAGATACGCAGTATTTT
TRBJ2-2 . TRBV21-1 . CASSKVRKPNTGELFF TGTGCCAGCAGCAAAGTCCGGAAACCGAACACCGGGGAGCTGTTTTTT
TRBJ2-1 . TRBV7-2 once CASSSRFNEQFF TGTGCCAGCAGCAGCCGATTCAATGAGCAGTTCTTC
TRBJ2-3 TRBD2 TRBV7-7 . CASSLGLATDTQYF TGTGCTAGCAGCTTGGGACTAGCAACAGATACGCAGTATTTT
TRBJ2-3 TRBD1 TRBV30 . CAWGQGVTDTQYF TGTGCCTGGGGACAGGGGGTGACAGATACGCAGTATTTT
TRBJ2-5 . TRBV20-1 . CSAREGETQYF TGCAGTGCTAGAGAGGGCGAGACCCAGTACTTC
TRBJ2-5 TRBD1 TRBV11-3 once CASSLRSVQGAKETQYF TGTGCCAGCAGCTTAAGATCAGTGCAGGGGGCGAAAGAGACCCAGTACTTC
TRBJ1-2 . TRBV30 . CAWKAGGYTF TGTGCCTGGAAAGCGGGTGGCTACACCTTC
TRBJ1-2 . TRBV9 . CASSDNRANYGYTF TGTGCCAGCAGCGATAACAGGGCTAACTATGGCTACACCTTC
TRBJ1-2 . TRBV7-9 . CASSATANYGYTF TGTGCCAGCAGCGCCACAGCTAACTATGGCTACACCTTC
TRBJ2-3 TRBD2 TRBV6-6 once CASRRSGGGDTQYF TGTGCCAGCAGGAGAAGCGGGGGCGGAGATACGCAGTATTTT
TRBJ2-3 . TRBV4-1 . CASSHPRRTSTDTQYF TGCGCCAGCAGCCACCCTAGGAGGACTAGCACAGATACGCAGTATTTT
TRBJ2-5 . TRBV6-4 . CASSTTLQGGWKTQYF TGTGCCAGCAGTACTACCCTCCAGGGGGGGTGGAAGACCCAGTACTTC
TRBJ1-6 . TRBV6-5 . CASSYSWSSPLHF TGTGCCAGCAGTTACTCCTGGTCTTCACCCCTCCACTTT
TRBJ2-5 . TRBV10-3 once CAIREDGNQETQYF TGTGCCATCAGGGAAGACGGTAACCAAGAGACCCAGTACTTC
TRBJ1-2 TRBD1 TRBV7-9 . CASSPEGQEPAYGYTF TGTGCCAGCAGCCCGGAGGGACAGGAACCTGCCTATGGCTACACCTTC
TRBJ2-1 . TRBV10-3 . CAISEGDEQFF TGTGCCATCAGTGAAGGCGATGAGCAGTTCTTC
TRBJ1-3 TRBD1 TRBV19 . CASSTGQSSGNTIYF TGTGCCAGTAGTACGGGACAGAGCTCTGGAAACACCATATATTTT
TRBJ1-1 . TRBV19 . CASSIGKRTEAFF TGTGCCAGTAGTATAGGGAAGCGGACTGAAGCTTTCTTT
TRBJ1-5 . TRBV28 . CASSPTWTAGVGGNQPQHF TGTGCCAGCAGCCCAACATGGACAGCGGGTGTGGGGGGCAATCAGCCCCAGCATTTT
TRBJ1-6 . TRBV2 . CASGLTNSPLHF TGTGCCAGCGGACTTACCAATTCACCCCTCCACTTT
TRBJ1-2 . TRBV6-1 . CASSPEQGSLSYTF TGTGCCAGCAGTCCGGAACAGGGTTCACTGAGCTACACCTTC